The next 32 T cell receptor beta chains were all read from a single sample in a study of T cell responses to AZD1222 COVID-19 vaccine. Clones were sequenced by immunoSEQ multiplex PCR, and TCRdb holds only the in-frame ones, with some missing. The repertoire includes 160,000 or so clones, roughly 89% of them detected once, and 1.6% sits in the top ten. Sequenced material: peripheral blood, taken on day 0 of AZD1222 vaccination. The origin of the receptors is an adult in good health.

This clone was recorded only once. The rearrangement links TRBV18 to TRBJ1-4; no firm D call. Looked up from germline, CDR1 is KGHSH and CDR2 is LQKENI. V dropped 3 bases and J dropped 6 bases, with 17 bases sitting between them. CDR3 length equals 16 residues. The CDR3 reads CASSPSSGGRDEKLFF. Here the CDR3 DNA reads TGTGCCAGCTCACCCTCATCAGGCGGGAGGGATGAAAAACTGTTTTTT.

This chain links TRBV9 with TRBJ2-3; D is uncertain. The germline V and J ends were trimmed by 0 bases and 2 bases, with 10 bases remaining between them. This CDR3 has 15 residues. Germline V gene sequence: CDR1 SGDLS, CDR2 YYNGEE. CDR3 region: CASSVGAGPTDTQYF. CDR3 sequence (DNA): TGTGCCAGCAGCGTAGGGGCAGGTCCCACAGATACGCAGTATTTT. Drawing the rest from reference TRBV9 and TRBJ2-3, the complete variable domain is DSGVTQTPKHLITATGQRVTLRCSPRSGDLSVYWYQQSLDQGLQFLIQYYNGEERAKGNILERFSAQQFPDLHSELNLSSLELGDSALYFCASSVGAGPTDTQYFGPGTRLTVL.

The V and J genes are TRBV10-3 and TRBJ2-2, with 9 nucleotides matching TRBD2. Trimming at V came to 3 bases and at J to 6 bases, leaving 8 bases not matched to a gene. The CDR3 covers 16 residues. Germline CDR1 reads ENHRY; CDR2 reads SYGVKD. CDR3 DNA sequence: TGTGCCATCAGTGAAAACCTTAGCGGGGGACCCGGGGAGCTGTTTTTT. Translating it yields CAISENLSGGPGELFF.

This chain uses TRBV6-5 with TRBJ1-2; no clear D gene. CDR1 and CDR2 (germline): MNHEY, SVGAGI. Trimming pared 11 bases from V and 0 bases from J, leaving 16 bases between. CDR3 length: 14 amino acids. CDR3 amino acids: CARHPWRTNYGYTF. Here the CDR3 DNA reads TGTGCCCGGCACCCTTGGAGAACTAACTATGGCTACACCTTC.

The CDR3 region has the DNA TGTGCCAGTAGTATCCTAGGGAGCAGGACGGGGAACACTGAAGCTTTCTTT. Its translation: CASSILGSRTGNTEAFF. This sequence joins TRBV19 and TRBJ1-1; D is unresolved. CDR1 LNHDA and CDR2 SQIVND come from the germline V gene (reference sequence). The CDR3 sequence is 17 residues long. Trimming removed 3 bases from V and 1 base from J, with 18 bases in between. Full variable domain (rest looked up from reference TRBV19 and TRBJ1-1): DGGITQSPKYLFRKEGQNVTLSCEQNLNHDAMYWYRQDPGQGLRLIYYSQIVNDFQKGDIAEGYSVSREKKESFPLTVTSAQKNPTAFYLCASSILGSRTGNTEAFFGQGTRLTVV.

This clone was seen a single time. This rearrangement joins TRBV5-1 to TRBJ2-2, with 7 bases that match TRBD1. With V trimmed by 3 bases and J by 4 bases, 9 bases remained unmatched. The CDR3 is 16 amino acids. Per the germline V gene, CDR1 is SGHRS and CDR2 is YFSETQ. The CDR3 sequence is CASSYQGQLGTGELFF. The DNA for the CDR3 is TGCGCCAGCAGCTACCAGGGACAGTTGGGCACCGGGGAGCTGTTTTTT.

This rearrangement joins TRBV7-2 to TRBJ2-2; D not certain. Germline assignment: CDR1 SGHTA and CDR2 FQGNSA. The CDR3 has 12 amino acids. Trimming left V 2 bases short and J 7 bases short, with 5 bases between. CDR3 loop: CASSLKVGELFF. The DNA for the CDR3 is TGTGCCAGCAGCTTAAAAGTCGGGGAGCTGTTTTTT.

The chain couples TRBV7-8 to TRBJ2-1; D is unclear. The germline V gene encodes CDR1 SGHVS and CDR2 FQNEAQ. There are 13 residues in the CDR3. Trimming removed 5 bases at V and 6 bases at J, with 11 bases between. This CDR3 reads CASSTRPSNEQFF. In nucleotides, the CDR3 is TGTGCCAGCAGCACCCGACCGAGCAATGAGCAGTTCTTC.

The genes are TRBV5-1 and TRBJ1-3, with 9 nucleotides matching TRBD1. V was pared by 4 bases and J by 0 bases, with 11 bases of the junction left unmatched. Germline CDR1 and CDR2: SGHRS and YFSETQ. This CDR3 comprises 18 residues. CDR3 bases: TGCGCCAGCAGCCCAAGGGACAGGGCAAGGGGCTCTGGAAACACCATATATTTT. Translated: CASSPRDRARGSGNTIYF.

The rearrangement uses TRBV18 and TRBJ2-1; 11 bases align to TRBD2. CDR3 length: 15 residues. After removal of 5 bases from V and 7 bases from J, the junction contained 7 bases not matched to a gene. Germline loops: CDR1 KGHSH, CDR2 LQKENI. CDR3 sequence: CASSSGLAEKNEQFF. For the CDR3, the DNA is TGTGCCAGCTCATCGGGACTAGCGGAAAAAAATGAGCAGTTCTTC.

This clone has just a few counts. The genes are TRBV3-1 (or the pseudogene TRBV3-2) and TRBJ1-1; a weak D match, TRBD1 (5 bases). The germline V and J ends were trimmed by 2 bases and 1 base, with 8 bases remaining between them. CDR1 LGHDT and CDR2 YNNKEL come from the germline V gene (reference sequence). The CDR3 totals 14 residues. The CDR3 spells CASSQNGGNTEAFF. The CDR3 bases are TGTGCCAGCAGCCAAAACGGGGGGAACACTGAAGCTTTCTTT.

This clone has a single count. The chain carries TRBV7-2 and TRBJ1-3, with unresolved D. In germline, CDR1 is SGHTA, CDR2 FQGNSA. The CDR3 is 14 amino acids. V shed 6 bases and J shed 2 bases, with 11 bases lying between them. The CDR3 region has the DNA TGTGCCAGCAGTCTGGACGCTGCTGGAAACACCATATATTTT. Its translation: CASSLDAAGNTIYF.

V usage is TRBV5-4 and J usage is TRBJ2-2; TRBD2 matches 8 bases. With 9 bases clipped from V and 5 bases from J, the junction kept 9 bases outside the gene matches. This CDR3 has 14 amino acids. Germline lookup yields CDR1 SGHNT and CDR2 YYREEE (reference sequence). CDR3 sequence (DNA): TGTGCCACCGAGGCCGGGGGGGCGACCGGGGAGCTGTTTTTT. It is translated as CATEAGGATGELFF. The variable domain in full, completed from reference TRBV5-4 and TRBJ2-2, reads ETGVTQSPTHLIKTRGQQVTLRCSSQSGHNTVSWYQQALGQGPQFIFQYYREEENGRGNFPPRFSGLQFPNYSSELNVNALELDDSALYLCATEAGGATGELFFGEGSRLTVL.

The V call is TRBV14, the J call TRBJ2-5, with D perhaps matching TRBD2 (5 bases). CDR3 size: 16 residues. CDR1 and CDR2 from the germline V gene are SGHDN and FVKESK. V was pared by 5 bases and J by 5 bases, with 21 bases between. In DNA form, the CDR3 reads TGTGCCAGCAGCTACCGGACCGGGAATATGGGGGAGACCCAGTACTTC. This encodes CASSYRTGNMGETQYF.

CDR3 protein: CASSRDSDGEQFF. CDR3 sequence (DNA): TGTGCCAGCTCAAGGGACTCGGACGGTGAGCAGTTCTTC. The J gene is TRBJ2-1, the V gene TRBV18, with D perhaps TRBD2 (6 bases). The CDR3 has 13 amino acids. Germline V CDR1 and CDR2: KGHSH, LQKENI. Trimming removed 5 bases at V and 9 bases at J, with 14 bases between.

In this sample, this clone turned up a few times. The CDR3 region has the DNA TGTGCCAGCAGTCCCGACCCCGGGAGAGGAGCTTTCTTT. This translates into CASSPDPGRGAFF. The V gene is TRBV6-4, the J gene TRBJ1-1, with D uncertain. The CDR3 extends over 13 amino acids. V was clipped by 5 bases and J by 10 bases, with 17 bases between them. The germline CDR1 and CDR2 sequences are MRHNA and SNTAGT.

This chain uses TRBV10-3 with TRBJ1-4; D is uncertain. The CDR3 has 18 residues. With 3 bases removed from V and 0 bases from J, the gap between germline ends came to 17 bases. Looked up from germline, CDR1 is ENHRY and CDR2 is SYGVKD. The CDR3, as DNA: TGTGCCATCAGTGACCCGACGGAGGGATCCACAACTAATGAAAAACTGTTTTTT. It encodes CAISDPTEGSTTNEKLFF.

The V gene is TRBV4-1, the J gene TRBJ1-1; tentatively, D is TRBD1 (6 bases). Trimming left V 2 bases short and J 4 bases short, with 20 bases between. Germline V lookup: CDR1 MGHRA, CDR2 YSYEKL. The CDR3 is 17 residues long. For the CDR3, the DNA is TGCGCCAGCAGCCAACCCGGCGGGAGCAGGGGCATCACTGAAGCTTTCTTT. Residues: CASSQPGGSRGITEAFF.

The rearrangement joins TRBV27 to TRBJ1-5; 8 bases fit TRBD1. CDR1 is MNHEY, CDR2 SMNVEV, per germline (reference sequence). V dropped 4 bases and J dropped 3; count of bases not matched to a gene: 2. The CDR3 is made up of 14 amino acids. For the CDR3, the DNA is TGTGCCAGCAGTTCGGGACAGGTCAATCAGCCCCAGCATTTT. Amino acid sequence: CASSSGQVNQPQHF.

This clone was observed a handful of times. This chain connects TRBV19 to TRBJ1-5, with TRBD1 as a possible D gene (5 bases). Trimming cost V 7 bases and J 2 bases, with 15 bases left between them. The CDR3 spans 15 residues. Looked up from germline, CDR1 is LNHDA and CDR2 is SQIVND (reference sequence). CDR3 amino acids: CASMADRGGNQPQHF. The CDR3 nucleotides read TGTGCCAGTATGGCAGATAGGGGTGGCAATCAGCCCCAGCATTTT.

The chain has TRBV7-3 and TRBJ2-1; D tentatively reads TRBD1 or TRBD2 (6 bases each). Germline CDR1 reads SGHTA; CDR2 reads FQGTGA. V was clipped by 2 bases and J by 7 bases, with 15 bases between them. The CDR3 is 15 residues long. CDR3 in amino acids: CASSLGTGGGNEQFF. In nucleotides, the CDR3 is TGTGCCAGCAGCTTAGGGACTGGGGGCGGAAATGAGCAGTTCTTC.

CDR3 nucleotide sequence: TGTGCCAGCAGCTTGGGTAGGACTAGCAATATACACTACGAGCAGTACTTC. Its protein product is CASSLGRTSNIHYEQYF. The chain uses TRBV7-9 and TRBJ2-7; TRBD2 aligns across 8 bases. This CDR3 is 17 amino acids long. Germline lookup yields CDR1 SEHNR and CDR2 FQNEAQ (reference sequence). Germline trimming cut 3 bases from V and 3 bases from J; bases unmatched to any gene: 13.

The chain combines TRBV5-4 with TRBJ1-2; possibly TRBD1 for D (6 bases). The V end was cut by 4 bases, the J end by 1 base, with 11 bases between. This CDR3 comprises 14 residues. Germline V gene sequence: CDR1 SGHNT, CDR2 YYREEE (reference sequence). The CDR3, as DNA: TGTGCCAGCAGCGCGCAGGGGATTAACTATGGCTACACCTTC. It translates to CASSAQGINYGYTF.

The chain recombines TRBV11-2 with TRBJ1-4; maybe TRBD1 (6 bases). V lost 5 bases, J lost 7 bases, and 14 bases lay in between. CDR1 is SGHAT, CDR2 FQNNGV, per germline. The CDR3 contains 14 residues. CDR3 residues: CASSLGGSREKLFF. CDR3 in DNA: TGTGCCAGCAGCCTAGGGGGAAGTCGTGAAAAACTGTTTTTT.

Here the CDR3 DNA reads TGTGCCAGCTCCCAGGGGGGGGGCTACGAGCAGTACTTC. This codes for CASSQGGGYEQYF. The rearrangement links TRBV19 to TRBJ2-7, with D perhaps TRBD1 or TRBD2 (7 bases each). V dropped 9 bases and J dropped 3 bases, with 15 bases sitting between them. The germline CDR1 and CDR2 sequences are LNHDA and SQIVND (reference sequence). This CDR3 is 13 amino acids long.

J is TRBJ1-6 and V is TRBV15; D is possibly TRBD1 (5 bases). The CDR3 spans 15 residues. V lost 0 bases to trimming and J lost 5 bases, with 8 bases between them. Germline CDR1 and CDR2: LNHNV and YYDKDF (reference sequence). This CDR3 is CATSRERGNNSPLHF. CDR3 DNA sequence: TGTGCCACCAGCAGAGAGAGGGGTAATAATTCACCCCTCCACTTT.

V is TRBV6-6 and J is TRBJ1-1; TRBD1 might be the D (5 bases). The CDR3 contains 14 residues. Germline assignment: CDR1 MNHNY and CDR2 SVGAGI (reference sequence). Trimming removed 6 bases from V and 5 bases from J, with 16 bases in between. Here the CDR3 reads CASRSARDSTEAFF. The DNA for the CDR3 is TGTGCCAGCAGGTCGGCGCGGGACTCAACTGAAGCTTTCTTT.

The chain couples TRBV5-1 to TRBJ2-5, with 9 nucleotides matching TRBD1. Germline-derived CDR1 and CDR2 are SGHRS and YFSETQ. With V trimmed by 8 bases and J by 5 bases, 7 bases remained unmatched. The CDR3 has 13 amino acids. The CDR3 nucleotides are TGCGCCAGTAGGACAGGGGATTCGGAGACCCAGTACTTC. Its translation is CASRTGDSETQYF.

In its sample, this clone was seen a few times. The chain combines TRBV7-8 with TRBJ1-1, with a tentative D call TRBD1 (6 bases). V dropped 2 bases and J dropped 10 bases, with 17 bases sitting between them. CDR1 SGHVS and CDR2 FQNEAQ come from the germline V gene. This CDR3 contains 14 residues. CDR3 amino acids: CASSLFGEGEGAFF. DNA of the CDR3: TGTGCCAGCAGCTTATTCGGGGAGGGGGAGGGAGCTTTCTTT. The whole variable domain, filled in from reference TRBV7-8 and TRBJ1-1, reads GAGVSQSPRYKVAKRGQDVALRCDPISGHVSLFWYQQALGQGPEFLTYFQNEAQLDKSGLPSDRFFAERPEGSVSTLKIQRTQQEDSAVYLCASSLFGEGEGAFFGQGTRLTVV.

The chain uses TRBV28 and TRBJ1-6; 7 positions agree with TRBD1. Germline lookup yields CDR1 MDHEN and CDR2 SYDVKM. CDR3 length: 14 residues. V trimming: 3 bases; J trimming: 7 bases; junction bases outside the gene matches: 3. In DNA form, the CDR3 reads TGTGCCAGCAGTTTTGACAGGGAAAATTCACCCCTCCACTTT. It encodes CASSFDRENSPLHF.

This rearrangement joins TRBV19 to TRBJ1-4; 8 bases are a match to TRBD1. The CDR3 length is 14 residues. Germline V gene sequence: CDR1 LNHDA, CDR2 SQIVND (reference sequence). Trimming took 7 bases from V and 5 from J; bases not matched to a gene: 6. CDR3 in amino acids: CASNNRGVNEKLFF. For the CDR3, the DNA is TGTGCCAGTAACAACAGGGGGGTGAATGAAAAACTGTTTTTT.

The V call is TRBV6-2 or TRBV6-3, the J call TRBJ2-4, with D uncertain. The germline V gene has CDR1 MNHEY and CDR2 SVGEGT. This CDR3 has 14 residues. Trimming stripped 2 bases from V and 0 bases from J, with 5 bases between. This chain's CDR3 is CASSYQVAKNIQYF. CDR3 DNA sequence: TGTGCCAGCAGTTACCAGGTAGCCAAAAACATTCAGTACTTC.